These 13 T cell receptor beta chains share one sample of origin, sequenced in a study of cytomegalovirus exposure and HLA in healthy donors (dated by TCRdb to the late 2010s). Receptor libraries were prepared by the immunoSEQ multiplex PCR assay. A mixture of 60 forward primers for TCR Vbeta segments and 13 reverse primers for TCR Jbeta segments was used in the multiplex PCR. TCRdb took over this immuneACCESS table, retaining in-frame rearrangements with V and J assigned. Such tables are incomplete; in checked studies, under half of the missing clones stem from an unresolved V gene, and the remainder is unexplained. Across this sample there are roughly 240,000 clones, with about three quarters seen only once. Of the sample, around 0.44% falls within the top ten clones. Sequenced input: PBMCs. These receptors were obtained from a boy younger than 18 in good health and CMV-seronegative.

The J gene is TRBJ2-7, the V gene TRBV5-4, with 10 bases identical to TRBD1. V shed 3 bases, J shed 1 base, and the junction held 7 bases outside the gene matches. The length of the CDR3 is 16 residues. Per germline, CDR1 SGHNT and CDR2 YYREEE (reference sequence). The CDR3 region has the DNA TGTGCCAGCAGCTCTGGTCCGGGACAGGGGTCCTACGAGCAGTACTTC. Amino acids: CASSSGPGQGSYEQYF.

This chain links TRBV25-1 with TRBJ1-2; 7 positions match TRBD1. The CDR3 sequence is 16 residues long. Trimming took 3 bases from V and 7 from J; bases not matched to a gene: 14. From germline, CDR1 is MGHDK and CDR2 SYGVNS. The CDR3 sequence is CASSDIVTGTYVGYTF. In DNA, the CDR3 is TGTGCCAGCAGTGACATAGTGACAGGGACGTATGTTGGCTACACCTTC.

The chain uses TRBV29-1 and TRBJ2-2; possibly TRBD2 for D (6 bases). The CDR3 is 15 residues long. Trimming left V 6 bases short and J 8 bases short, with 22 bases between. From germline, CDR1 is SQVTM and CDR2 ANQGSEA. CDR3 protein: CSVLSGGAGIGELFF. For the CDR3, the DNA is TGCAGCGTCCTTAGCGGAGGGGCGGGAATAGGGGAGCTGTTTTTT.

This clone was recorded only once. The genes are TRBV6-6 and TRBJ2-7; 9 bases are a match to TRBD2. With V trimmed by 5 bases and J by 2 bases, 7 bases remained unmatched. CDR3 length: 15 residues. Germline lookup yields CDR1 MNHNY and CDR2 SVGAGI (reference sequence). The CDR3 sequence: CASSPSLAGPYEQYF. The DNA of the CDR3 is TGTGCCAGCAGTCCCTCCCTAGCGGGGCCCTACGAGCAGTACTTC.

This chain joins TRBV5-5 and TRBJ2-3, with 7 bases fitting TRBD1. The junction had 9 bases not matched to a gene; V was cut back by 0 bases and J by 2 bases. Germline-derived CDR1 and CDR2 are SGHKS and YYEKEE (reference sequence). The CDR3 has 17 amino acids. CDR3 region: CASSLAPQGLDTDTQYF. As DNA, the CDR3 is TGTGCCAGCAGCTTGGCGCCACAGGGGTTGGACACAGATACGCAGTATTTT. The full variable domain, rest sourced from reference TRBV5-5 and TRBJ2-3, is DAGVTQSPTHLIKTRGQQVTLRCSPISGHKSVSWYQQVLGQGPQFIFQYYEKEERGRGNFPDRFSARQFPNYSSELNVNALLLGDSALYLCASSLAPQGLDTDTQYFGPGTRLTVL.

This clone was seen just once. The chain uses TRBV7-3 and TRBJ1-1, with a possible D match to TRBD1 (5 bases). Germline loops: CDR1 SGHTA, CDR2 FQGTGA. This CDR3 contains 17 residues. Trimming cost V 1 base and J 3 bases, with 18 bases left between them. The CDR3 sequence: CASSLRPTMGQYTEAFF. The CDR3 nucleotides are TGTGCCAGCAGCTTAAGACCTACTATGGGGCAATACACTGAAGCTTTCTTT. Complete variable domain (other parts from reference TRBV7-3 and TRBJ1-1): GAGVSQTPSNKVTEKGKYVELRCDPISGHTALYWYRQSLGQGPEFLIYFQGTGAADDSGLPNDRFFAVRPEGSVSTLKIQRTERGDSAVYLCASSLRPTMGQYTEAFFGQGTRLTVV.

The rearrangement links TRBV12-5 to TRBJ2-1; 8 nucleotides match TRBD1. Germline CDR1 LGHNT, CDR2 FRNRAP. V dropped 5 bases and J dropped 2; count of bases not matched to a gene: 5. CDR3 size: 15 residues. Here the CDR3 reads CASGRDRGPYNEQFF. In DNA form, the CDR3 reads TGTGCTAGTGGTCGCGACAGGGGCCCCTACAATGAGCAGTTCTTC.

The rearrangement links TRBV4-1 to TRBJ1-2; the D is unclear. This CDR3 spans 13 amino acids. Trimming left V 11 bases short and J 4 bases short, with 17 bases between. Per the germline V gene, CDR1 is MGHRA and CDR2 is YSYEKL. CDR3 amino acids: CADPQAAFYGYTF. CDR3 sequence (DNA): TGCGCCGACCCCCAGGCAGCCTTCTATGGCTACACCTTC.

Comments on this clone: At the DNA level, this CDR3 is encoded by other sequences in the same sample as well. The rearrangement joins TRBV5-8 to TRBJ2-7; the D gene is possibly TRBD2 (5 bases). Trimming left V 6 bases short and J 0 bases short, with 19 bases between. The CDR3 consists of 16 residues. The V gene's germline CDR1 is SGHTS and CDR2 YDEGEE. CDR3 amino acids: CASTTGVALLSYEQYF. The CDR3 bases are TGTGCCAGCACCACCGGGGTAGCGCTACTCTCCTACGAGCAGTACTTC.

The chain carries TRBV7-8 and TRBJ2-1, with D possibly being TRBD2 (5 bases). There are 15 residues in the CDR3. Germline values: CDR1 SGHVS, CDR2 FQNEAQ. Trimming cost V 0 bases and J 3 bases, with 9 bases left between them. The CDR3 region is CASSLAGDFYNEQFF. The CDR3 DNA sequence: TGTGCCAGCAGCTTAGCGGGAGATTTCTACAATGAGCAGTTCTTC.

This clone was counted only a few times. The V call is TRBV7-9, the J call TRBJ1-2, with 10 bases lining up with TRBD1. J gave up 3 bases and V 4 bases, and 2 bases lay outside the gene matches. Germline V lookup: CDR1 SEHNR, CDR2 FQNEAQ (reference sequence). This CDR3 contains 14 residues. CDR3 residues: CASSWTGGDYGYTF. The CDR3 DNA follows: TGTGCCAGCAGCTGGACAGGGGGTGACTATGGCTACACCTTC.

This clone is a singleton in its sample. J is TRBJ2-5 and V is TRBV4-1; 12 nucleotides align to TRBD2. This CDR3 has 15 residues. In germline, CDR1 is MGHRA, CDR2 YSYEKL. With 4 bases clipped from V and 8 bases from J, the junction kept 8 bases outside the gene matches. The CDR3 DNA sequence: TGCGCCAGCAGCCGCGTTCTAGCGGGGGGGCTTACCCAGTACTTC. This encodes CASSRVLAGGLTQYF.

CDR3 sequence (DNA): TGCGCCAGCAGCAGGACAGGAAGGGACACAGATACGCAGTATTTT. It translates to CASSRTGRDTDTQYF. The genes are TRBV5-1 and TRBJ2-3; TRBD1 agrees at 7 bases. The CDR3 is 15 amino acids. From germline, CDR1 is SGHRS and CDR2 YFSETQ. The V gene end was trimmed by 4 bases and the J gene end by 2 bases; junction bases not matched to a gene: 7.